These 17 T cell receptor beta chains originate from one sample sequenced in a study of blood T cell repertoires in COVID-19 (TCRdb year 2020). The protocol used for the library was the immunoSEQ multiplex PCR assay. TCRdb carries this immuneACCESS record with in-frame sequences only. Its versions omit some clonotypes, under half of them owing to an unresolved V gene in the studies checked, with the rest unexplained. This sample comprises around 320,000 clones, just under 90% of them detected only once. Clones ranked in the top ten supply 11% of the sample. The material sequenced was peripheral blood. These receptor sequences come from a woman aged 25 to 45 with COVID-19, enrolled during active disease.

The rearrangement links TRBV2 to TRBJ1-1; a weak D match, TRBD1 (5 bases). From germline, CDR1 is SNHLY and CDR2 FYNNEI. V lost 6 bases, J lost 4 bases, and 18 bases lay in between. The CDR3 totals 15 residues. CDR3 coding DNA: TGTGCCAGCAGAGACGCCCAGGGTCAGCGCACTGAAGCTTTCTTT. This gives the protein CASRDAQGQRTEAFF.

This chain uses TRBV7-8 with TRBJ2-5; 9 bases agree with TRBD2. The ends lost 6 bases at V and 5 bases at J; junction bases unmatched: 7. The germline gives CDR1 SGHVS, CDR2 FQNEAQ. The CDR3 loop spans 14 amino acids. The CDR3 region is CASRALAGRETQYF. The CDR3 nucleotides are TGTGCCAGCAGGGCCCTAGCGGGGAGGGAGACCCAGTACTTC. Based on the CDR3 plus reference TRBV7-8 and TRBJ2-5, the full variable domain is GAGVSQSPRYKVAKRGQDVALRCDPISGHVSLFWYQQALGQGPEFLTYFQNEAQLDKSGLPSDRFFAERPEGSVSTLKIQRTQQEDSAVYLCASRALAGRETQYFGPGTRLLVL.

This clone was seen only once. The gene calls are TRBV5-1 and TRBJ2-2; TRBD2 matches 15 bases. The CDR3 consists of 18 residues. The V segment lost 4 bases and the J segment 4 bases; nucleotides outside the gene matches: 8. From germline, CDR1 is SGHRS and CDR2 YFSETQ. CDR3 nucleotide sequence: TGCGCCAGCAGCCTCGGACTAGCGGGGGGGCCAAGCACCGGGGAGCTGTTTTTT. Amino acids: CASSLGLAGGPSTGELFF.

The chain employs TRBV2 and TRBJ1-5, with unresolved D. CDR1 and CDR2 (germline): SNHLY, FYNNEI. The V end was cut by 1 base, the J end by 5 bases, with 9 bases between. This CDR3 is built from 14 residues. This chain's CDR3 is CASSEGQLDQPQHF. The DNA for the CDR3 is TGTGCCAGCAGTGAAGGACAACTAGATCAGCCCCAGCATTTT.

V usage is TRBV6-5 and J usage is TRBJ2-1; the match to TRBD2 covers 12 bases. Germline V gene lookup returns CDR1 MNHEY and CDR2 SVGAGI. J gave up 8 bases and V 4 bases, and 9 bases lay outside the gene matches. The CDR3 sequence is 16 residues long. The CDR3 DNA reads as TGTGCCAGCAGTTCCATCCGGACTAGCGGGGTCGATGAGCAGTTCTTC. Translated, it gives CASSSIRTSGVDEQFF.

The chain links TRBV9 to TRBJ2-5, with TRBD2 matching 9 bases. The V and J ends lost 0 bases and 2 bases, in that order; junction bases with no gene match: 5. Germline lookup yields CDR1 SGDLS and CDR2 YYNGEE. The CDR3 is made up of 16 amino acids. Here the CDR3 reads CASSVGMAGGQETQYF. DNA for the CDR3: TGTGCCAGCAGCGTAGGGATGGCGGGGGGGCAAGAGACCCAGTACTTC.

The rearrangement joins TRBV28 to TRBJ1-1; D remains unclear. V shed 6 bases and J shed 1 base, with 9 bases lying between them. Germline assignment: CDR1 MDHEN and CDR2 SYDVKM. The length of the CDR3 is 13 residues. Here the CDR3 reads CASSPLGNTEAFF. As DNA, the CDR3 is TGTGCCAGCAGCCCTCTCGGGAACACTGAAGCTTTCTTT.

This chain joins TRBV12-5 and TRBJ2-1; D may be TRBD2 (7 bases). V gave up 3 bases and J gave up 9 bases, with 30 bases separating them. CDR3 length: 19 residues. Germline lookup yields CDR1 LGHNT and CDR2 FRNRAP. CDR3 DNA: TGTGCTAGTGGTTTTGGTCATCATGTGACGGGGGGCGGGAGAGTTGAGCAGTTCTTC. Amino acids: CASGFGHHVTGGGRVEQFF.

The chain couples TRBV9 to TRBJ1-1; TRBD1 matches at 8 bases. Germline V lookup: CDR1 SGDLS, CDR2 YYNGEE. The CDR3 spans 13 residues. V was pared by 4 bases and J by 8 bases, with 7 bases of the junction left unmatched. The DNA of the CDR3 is TGTGCCAGCAGCTCCGGGACAGGAACAGAAGCTTTCTTT. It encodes CASSSGTGTEAFF.

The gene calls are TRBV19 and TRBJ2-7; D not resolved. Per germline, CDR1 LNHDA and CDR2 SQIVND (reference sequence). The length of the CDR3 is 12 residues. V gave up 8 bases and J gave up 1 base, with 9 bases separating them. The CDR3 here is CASSPGSYEQYF. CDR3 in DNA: TGTGCCAGTTCGCCGGGTTCCTACGAGCAGTACTTC.

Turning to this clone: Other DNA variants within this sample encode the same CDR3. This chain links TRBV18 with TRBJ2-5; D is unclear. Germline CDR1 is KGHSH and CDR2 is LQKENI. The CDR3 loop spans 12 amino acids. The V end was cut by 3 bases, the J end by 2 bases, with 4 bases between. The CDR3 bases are TGTGCCAGCTCACCTTCACAAGAGACCCAGTACTTC. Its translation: CASSPSQETQYF.

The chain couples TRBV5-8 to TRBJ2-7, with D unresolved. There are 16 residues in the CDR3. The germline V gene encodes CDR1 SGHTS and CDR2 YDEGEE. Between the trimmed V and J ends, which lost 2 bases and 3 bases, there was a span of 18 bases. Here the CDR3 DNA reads TGTGCCAGCAGCTTATTTAGTCCCGTCCTAGACTACGAGCAGTACTTC. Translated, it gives CASSLFSPVLDYEQYF.

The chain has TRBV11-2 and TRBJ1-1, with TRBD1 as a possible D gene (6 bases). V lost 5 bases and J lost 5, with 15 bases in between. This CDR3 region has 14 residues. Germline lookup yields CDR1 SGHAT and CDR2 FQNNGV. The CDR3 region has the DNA TGTGCCAGCAGCCCCCAGGGGTCGGGAACTGAAGCTTTCTTT. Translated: CASSPQGSGTEAFF.

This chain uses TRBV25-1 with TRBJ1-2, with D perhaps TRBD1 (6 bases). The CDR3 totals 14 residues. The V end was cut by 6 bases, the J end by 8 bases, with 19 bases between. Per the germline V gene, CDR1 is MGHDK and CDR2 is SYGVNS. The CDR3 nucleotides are TGTGCCAGCAGCGACCGAGCGGGGGCGGAAGGCTACACCTTC. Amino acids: CASSDRAGAEGYTF.

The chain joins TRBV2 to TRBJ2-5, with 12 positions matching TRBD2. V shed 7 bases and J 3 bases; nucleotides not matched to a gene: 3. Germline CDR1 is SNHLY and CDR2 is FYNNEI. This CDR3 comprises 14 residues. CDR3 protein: CASISSGGEETQYF. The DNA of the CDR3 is TGTGCCAGCATATCTAGCGGGGGGGAAGAGACCCAGTACTTC. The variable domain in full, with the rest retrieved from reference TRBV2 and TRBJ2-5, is EPEVTQTPSHQVTQMGQEVILRCVPISNHLYFYWYRQILGQKVEFLVSFYNNEISEKSEIFDDQFSVERPDGSNFTLKIRSTKLEDSAMYFCASISSGGEETQYFGPGTRLLVL.

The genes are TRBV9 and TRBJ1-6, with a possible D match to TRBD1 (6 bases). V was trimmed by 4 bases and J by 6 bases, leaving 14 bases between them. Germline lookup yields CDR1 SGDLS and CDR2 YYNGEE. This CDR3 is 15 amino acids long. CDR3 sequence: CASSLQGGGNSPLHF. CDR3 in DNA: TGTGCCAGCAGCCTACAGGGTGGGGGTAATTCACCCCTCCACTTT.

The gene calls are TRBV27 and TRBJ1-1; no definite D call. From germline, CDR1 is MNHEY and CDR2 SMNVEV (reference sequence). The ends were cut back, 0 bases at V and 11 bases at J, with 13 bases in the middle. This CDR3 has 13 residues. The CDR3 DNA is TGTGCCAGCAGTTTATCGGGTCCCGCGGATGCTTTCTTT. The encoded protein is CASSLSGPADAFF.